This T cell receptor beta chain was found in a study of blood T cells in healthy people across ages. Study-wide results and caveats: Estimated diversity that came from one million T cells was considered an underestimate. Per million T cells, the diversity of TCR beta decreased roughly linearly as age advanced.

This clonotype was recorded a few times. Its specificity is not known. Primed by a sample-barcoded 5' primer and a J-beta primer mix, a second PCR proceeded for roughly 7 to 12 cycles. Template switching added a 12-random-nucleotide identifier to every cDNA molecule. TCRdb used MiXCR to reprocess the 5' RACE reads, holding one entry per CDR3 protein. The table includes some 1.4 million distinct CDR3 sequences, 42% detected once. CDR1 SGHDN and CDR2 FVKESK come from the germline V gene. The ends lost 4 bases at V and 0 bases at J; junction bases unmatched: 7. CDR3 length equals 17 residues. Sequenced: blood. J is TRBJ2-1 and V is TRBV14, with 9 bases fitting TRBD2. This TCR derives from a young woman in good health. The CDR3 reads CASSRAGGSSSYNEQFF. The DNA for the CDR3 is TGTGCCAGCAGCCGAGCGGGAGGCTCGAGCTCCTACAATGAGCAGTTCTTC.